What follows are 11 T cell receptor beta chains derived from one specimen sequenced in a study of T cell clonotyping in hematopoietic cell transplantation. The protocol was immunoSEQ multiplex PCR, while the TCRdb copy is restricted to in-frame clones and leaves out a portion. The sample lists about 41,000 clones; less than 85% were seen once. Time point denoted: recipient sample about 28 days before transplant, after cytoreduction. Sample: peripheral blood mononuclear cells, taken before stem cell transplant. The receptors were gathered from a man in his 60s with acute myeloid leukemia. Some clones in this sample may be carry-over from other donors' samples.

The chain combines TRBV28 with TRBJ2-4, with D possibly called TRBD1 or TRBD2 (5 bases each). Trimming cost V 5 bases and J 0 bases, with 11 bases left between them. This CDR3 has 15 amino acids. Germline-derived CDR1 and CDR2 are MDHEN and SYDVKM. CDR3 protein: CASSRGTLAKNIQYF. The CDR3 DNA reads TGTGCCAGCAGTCGAGGGACCCTAGCCAAAAACATTCAGTACTTC.

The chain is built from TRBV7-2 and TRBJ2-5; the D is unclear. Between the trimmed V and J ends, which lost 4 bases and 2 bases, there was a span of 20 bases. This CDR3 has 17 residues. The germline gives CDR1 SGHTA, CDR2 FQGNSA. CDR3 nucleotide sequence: TGTGCCAGCAGCTCGACGCTTTGGGCAGCCTCACAAGAGACCCAGTACTTC. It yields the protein CASSSTLWAASQETQYF.

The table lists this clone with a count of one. The CDR3 spells CASSLRTGVETQYF. The CDR3 DNA reads as TGTGCCAGCAGCCTCAGGACGGGGGTGGAGACCCAGTACTTC. This chain connects TRBV11-3 to TRBJ2-5; D might be TRBD2 (6 bases). There are 14 residues in the CDR3. The ends were cut back, 5 bases at V and 5 bases at J, with 15 bases in the middle. The germline CDR1 and CDR2 sequences are SGHNT and YENEEA.

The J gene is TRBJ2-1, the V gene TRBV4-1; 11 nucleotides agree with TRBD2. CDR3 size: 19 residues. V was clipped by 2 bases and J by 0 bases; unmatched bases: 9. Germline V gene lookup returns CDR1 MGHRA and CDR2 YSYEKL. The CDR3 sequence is CASSQLGLAGGISYNEQFF. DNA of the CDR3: TGCGCCAGCAGCCAACTGGGTCTAGCGGGGGGCATCTCCTACAATGAGCAGTTCTTC.

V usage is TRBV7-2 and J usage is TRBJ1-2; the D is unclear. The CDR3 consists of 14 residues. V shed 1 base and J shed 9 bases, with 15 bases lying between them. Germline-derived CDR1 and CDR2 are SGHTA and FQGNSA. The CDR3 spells CASSLDGLMGSYTF. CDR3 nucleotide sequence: TGTGCCAGCAGCTTAGACGGACTTATGGGCAGCTACACCTTC.

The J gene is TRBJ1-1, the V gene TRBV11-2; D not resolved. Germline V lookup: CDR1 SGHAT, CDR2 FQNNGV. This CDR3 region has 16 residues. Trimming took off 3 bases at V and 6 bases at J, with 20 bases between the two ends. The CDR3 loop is CASSFRRYTDSAEAFF. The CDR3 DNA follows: TGTGCCAGCAGCTTTCGCAGGTACACTGATTCAGCTGAAGCTTTCTTT.

DNA for the CDR3: TGTGCCAGCAGCTTGGACGCTAGCGGGGGGCTCGAGCAGTACTTC. It encodes CASSLDASGGLEQYF. The V gene is TRBV5-4, the J gene TRBJ2-7, with TRBD2 identical over 11 bases. Germline-derived CDR1 and CDR2 are SGHNT and YYREEE (reference sequence). The V segment lost 0 bases and the J segment 6 bases; nucleotides outside the gene matches: 5. The CDR3 is made up of 15 amino acids.

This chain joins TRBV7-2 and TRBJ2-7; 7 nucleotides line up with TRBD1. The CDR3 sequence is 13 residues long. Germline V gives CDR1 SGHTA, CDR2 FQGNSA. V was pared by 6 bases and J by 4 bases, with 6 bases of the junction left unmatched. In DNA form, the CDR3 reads TGTGCCAGCAGTCTAGGGGGCAAGTACGAGCAGTACTTC. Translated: CASSLGGKYEQYF.

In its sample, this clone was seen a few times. In DNA, the CDR3 is TGTGCCAGCAGAGGGTCCTATGGCTACACCTTC. Translated: CASRGSYGYTF. The V gene is TRBV6-5, the J gene TRBJ1-2; D remains unclear. Looked up from germline, CDR1 is MNHEY and CDR2 is SVGAGI. There are 11 residues in the CDR3. Trimming took off 6 bases at V and 4 bases at J, with 6 bases between the two ends.

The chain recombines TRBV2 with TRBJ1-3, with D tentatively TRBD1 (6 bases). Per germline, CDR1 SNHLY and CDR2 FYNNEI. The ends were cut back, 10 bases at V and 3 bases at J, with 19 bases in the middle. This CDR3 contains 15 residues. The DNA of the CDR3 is TGTGCCAACCTCAGGGAGGGGGTTGGTGGAAACACCATATATTTT. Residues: CANLREGVGGNTIYF.

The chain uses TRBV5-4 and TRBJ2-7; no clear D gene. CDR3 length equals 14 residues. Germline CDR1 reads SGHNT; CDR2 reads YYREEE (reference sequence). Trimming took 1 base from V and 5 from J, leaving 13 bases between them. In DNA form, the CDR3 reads TGTGCCAGCAGCTTGTGGCAGGTGCTTGACGAGCAGTACTTC. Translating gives CASSLWQVLDEQYF.